This TCR beta chain was documented in a study of CD8+CD57+ T cells in acquired aplastic anemia. General study findings and limits: Sharing between patients and controls was observed for twenty-nine CD8+ CDR3 sequences. Levels of CD8+ Simpson's diversity were not significantly distinct in patients versus controls.

The CDR3 covers 12 residues. Germline values: CDR1 SEHNR, CDR2 FQNEAQ (reference sequence). With 5 bases removed from V and 10 bases from J, the gap between germline ends came to 14 bases. Previously, flow cytometry had revealed CD8+CD57+ cell expansion in the patients chosen for sequencing. Blood samples were obtained from patients who had received no prior therapy. At least ten counts were recorded for this clonotype. No antigen is known for it. For CDR3 and TCR beta VDJ profiling, genomic DNA was the template used. TCRdb called the reads again in MiXCR, with one record for every CDR3 protein. The sample yields about 240,000 distinct CDR3 sequences, approximately 45% seen once.

Input material: sorted CD4+, CD8+, or CD8+CD57+ T cells (not recorded which) from PBMCs. The sequence was collected from a human donor with aplastic anemia. The rearrangement uses TRBV7-9 and TRBJ2-5, with no clear D. CDR3 sequence: CASSPNLGGQYF. CDR3 DNA sequence: TGTGCCAGCAGCCCGAATTTGGGCGGCCAGTACTTC.